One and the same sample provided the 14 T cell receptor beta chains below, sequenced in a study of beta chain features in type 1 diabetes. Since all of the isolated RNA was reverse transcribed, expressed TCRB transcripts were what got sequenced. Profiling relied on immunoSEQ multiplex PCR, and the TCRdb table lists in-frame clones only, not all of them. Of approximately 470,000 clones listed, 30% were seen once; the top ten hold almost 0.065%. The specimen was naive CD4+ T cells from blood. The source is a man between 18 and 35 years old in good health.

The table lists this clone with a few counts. In DNA form, the CDR3 reads TGTGCCAGCAGCACAGGGGGTATGACTGAAGCTTTCTTT. This gives the protein CASSTGGMTEAFF. This chain joins TRBV9 and TRBJ1-1; 8 nucleotides line up with TRBD1. The V and J ends lost 4 bases and 5 bases, in that order; junction bases with no gene match: 4. Germline V lookup: CDR1 SGDLS, CDR2 YYNGEE. The CDR3 runs to 13 residues.

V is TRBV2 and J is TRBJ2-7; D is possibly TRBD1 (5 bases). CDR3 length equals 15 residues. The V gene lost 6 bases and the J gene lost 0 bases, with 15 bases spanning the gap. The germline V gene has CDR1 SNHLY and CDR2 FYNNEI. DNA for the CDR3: TGTGCCAGCAGCCGACAGCTTTTGAGCTCCTACGAGCAGTACTTC. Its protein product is CASSRQLLSSYEQYF. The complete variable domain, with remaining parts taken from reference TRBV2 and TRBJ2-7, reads EPEVTQTPSHQVTQMGQEVILRCVPISNHLYFYWYRQILGQKVEFLVSFYNNEISEKSEIFDDQFSVERPDGSNFTLKIRSTKLEDSAMYFCASSRQLLSSYEQYFGPGTRLTVT.

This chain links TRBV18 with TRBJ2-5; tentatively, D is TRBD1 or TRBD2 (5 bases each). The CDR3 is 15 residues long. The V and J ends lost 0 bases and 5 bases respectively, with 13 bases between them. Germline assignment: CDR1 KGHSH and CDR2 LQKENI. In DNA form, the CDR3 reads TGTGCCAGCTCACCACCCGGAGGACCAGGGGAGACCCAGTACTTC. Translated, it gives CASSPPGGPGETQYF.

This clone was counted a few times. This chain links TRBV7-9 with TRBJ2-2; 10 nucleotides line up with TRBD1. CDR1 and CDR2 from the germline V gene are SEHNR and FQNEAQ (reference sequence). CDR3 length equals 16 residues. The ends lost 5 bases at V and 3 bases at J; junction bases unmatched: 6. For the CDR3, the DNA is TGTGCCAGCAGCCACGGGACAGGGGACGACACCGGGGAGCTGTTTTTT. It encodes CASSHGTGDDTGELFF.

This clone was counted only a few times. The CDR3, as DNA: TGTGCCAGCAGCGTAGAGGTGTATAGCACAGATACGCAGTATTTT. Translation gives CASSVEVYSTDTQYF. V usage is TRBV9 and J usage is TRBJ2-3; the D is unclear. This CDR3 region has 15 residues. Germline V CDR1 and CDR2: SGDLS, YYNGEE. Trimming pared 0 bases from V and 0 bases from J, leaving 8 bases between.

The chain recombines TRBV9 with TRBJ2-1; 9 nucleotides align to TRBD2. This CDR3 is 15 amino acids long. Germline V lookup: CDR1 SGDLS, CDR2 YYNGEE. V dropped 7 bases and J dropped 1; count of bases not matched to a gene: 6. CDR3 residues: CASGHSGRSYNEQFF. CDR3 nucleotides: TGTGCCAGCGGACATAGCGGGAGATCCTACAATGAGCAGTTCTTC.

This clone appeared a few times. The DNA of the CDR3 is TGTGCCACCAGCTCCTGGGACAGGGGCTCAGATACGCAGTATTTT. Protein product: CATSSWDRGSDTQYF. The V and J genes are TRBV15 and TRBJ2-3; 10 bases line up with TRBD1. Trimming took 5 bases from V and 4 from J; bases not matched to a gene: 6. Germline V gives CDR1 LNHNV, CDR2 YYDKDF (reference sequence). The CDR3 runs 15 residues.

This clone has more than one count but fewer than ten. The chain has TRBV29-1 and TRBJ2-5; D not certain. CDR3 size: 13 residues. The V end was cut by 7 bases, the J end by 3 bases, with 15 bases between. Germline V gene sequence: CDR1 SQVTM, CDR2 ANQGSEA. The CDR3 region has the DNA TGCAGCGGGCCGGAGCCGACCAAAGAGACCCAGTACTTC. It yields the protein CSGPEPTKETQYF.

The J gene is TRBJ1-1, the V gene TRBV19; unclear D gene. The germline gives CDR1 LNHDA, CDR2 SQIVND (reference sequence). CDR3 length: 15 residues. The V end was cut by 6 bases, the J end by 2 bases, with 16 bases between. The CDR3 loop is CASRAGVKRNTEAFF. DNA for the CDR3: TGTGCCAGTAGGGCCGGTGTGAAGCGAAACACTGAAGCTTTCTTT.

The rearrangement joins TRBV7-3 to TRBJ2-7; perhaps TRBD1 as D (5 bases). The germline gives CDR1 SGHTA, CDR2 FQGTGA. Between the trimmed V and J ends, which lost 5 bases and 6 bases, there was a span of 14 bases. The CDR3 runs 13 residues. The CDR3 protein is CASSPGLGREQYF. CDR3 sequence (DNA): TGTGCCAGCAGCCCAGGTTTGGGGCGCGAGCAGTACTTC.

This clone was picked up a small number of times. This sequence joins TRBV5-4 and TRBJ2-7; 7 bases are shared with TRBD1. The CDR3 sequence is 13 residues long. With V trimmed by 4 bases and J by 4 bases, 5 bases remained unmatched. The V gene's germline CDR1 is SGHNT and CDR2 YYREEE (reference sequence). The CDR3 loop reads CASSLTGAYEQYF. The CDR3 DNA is TGTGCCAGCAGCCTCACAGGGGCGTACGAGCAGTACTTC. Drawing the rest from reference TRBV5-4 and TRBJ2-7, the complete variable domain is ETGVTQSPTHLIKTRGQQVTLRCSSQSGHNTVSWYQQALGQGPQFIFQYYREEENGRGNFPPRFSGLQFPNYSSELNVNALELDDSALYLCASSLTGAYEQYFGPGTRLTVT.

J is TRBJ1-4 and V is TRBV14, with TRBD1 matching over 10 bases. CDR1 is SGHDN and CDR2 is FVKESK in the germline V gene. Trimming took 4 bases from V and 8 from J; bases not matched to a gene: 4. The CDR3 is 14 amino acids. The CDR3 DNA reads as TGTGCCAGCAGCCTCCGGGACAGGGGCGAAAAACTGTTTTTT. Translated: CASSLRDRGEKLFF.

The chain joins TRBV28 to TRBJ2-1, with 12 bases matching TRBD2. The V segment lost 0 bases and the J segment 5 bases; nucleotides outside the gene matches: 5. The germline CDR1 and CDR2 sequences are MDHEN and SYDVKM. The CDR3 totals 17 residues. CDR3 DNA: TGTGCCAGCAGTTTATGGGCCCTAGCGGGAGGGAACAATGAGCAGTTCTTC. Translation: CASSLWALAGGNNEQFF. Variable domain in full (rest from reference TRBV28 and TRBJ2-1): DVKVTQSSRYLVKRTGEKVFLECVQDMDHENMFWYRQDPGLGLRLIYFSYDVKMKEKGDIPEGYSVSREKKERFSLILESASTNQTSMYLCASSLWALAGGNNEQFFGPGTRLTVL.

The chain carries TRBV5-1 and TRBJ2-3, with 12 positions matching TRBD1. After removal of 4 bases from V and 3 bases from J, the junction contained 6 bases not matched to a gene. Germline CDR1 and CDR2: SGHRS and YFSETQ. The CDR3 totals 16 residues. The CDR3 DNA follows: TGCGCCAGCAGCCCTCGGGGACAGGGGGCAACAGATACGCAGTATTTT. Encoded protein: CASSPRGQGATDTQYF.